What follows is one T cell receptor (beta chain) and its context. What it binds is unknown. This sample was taken from a study of CD8 T cells in Susac syndrome. Study outcomes and limitations: As the study acknowledged, the number of individuals in its TCR sequencing and HLA analysis was relatively small.

RNA, at about 0.45 to 1 ug, was reverse transcribed with random hexamers. The TCR beta CDR3 was amplified by immunoSEQ multiplex PCR across 54 Vbeta, 13 Jbeta. Using its own MiXCR run on the immunoSEQ multiplex PCR reads, TCRdb lists one record per CDR3 protein. This sample has some 200,000 distinct CDR3 sequences, with about 95% found just once. Germline-derived CDR1 and CDR2 are DFQATT and SNEGSKA (reference sequence). V gave up 3 bases and J gave up 0 bases, with 8 bases separating them. This CDR3 contains 13 residues. From blood CD8+ and CD4+ T cells, TCR beta sequences were generated. This sequence joins TRBV20-1 and TRBJ1-1; D remains unclear. This receptor was identified in a human donor in good health. Sequencing was performed on CD4+ T cells from PBMCs. This CDR3 is CSASSPMNTEAFF. The CDR3 DNA follows: TGCAGTGCTAGTAGTCCGATGAACACTGAAGCTTTCTTT.